What follows are 14 T cell receptor beta chains derived from one specimen sequenced in a study of blood T cell repertoires in COVID-19. The protocol was immunoSEQ multiplex PCR, while the TCRdb copy is restricted to in-frame clones and leaves out a portion. This sample has fewer than 300,000 clones; approximately 86% occur once, and the top ten carry about 3%. Sequenced input: peripheral blood. The receptor set was obtained from a woman aged 18-29 years with acute or convalescent COVID-19.

On this clone itself: The sample holds other DNA sequences that translate to the same CDR3. The chain is built from TRBV29-1 and TRBJ1-2, with 7 nucleotides matching TRBD1. Trimming cost V 6 bases and J 5 bases; bases outside gene matches: 3. The CDR3 has 11 amino acids. Germline V CDR1 and CDR2: SQVTM, ANQGSEA. The CDR3 loop is CSVGQDYGYTF. CDR3 sequence (DNA): TGCAGCGTCGGACAGGATTATGGCTACACCTTC.

In its sample, this clone was seen a few times. The chain links TRBV5-1 to TRBJ2-1; 8 bases align to TRBD2. The CDR3 totals 15 residues. V was pared by 0 bases and J by 4 bases, with 3 bases of the junction left unmatched. Germline lookup yields CDR1 SGHRS and CDR2 YFSETQ. This CDR3 reads CASSLGLAGYNEQFF. The CDR3 DNA sequence: TGCGCCAGCAGCTTGGGGCTAGCGGGTTACAATGAGCAGTTCTTC.

The V gene is TRBV4-1, the J gene TRBJ2-7, with 8 bases aligning to TRBD1. Germline assignment: CDR1 MGHRA and CDR2 YSYEKL. The J segment lost 1 base and the V segment lost 0 bases, leaving 5 bases of the junction unmatched. CDR3 length equals 16 residues. The CDR3 DNA is TGCGCCAGCAGCCAAGACCGGGACAGGCCATCCTACGAGCAGTACTTC. The encoded protein is CASSQDRDRPSYEQYF.

The rearrangement links TRBV6-1 to TRBJ2-1, with a possible D match to TRBD1 (6 bases). Trimming shortened V by 0 bases and J by 15 bases, and 21 bases separated the two germline ends. There are 15 residues in the CDR3. Germline values: CDR1 MNHNS, CDR2 SASEGT. DNA of the CDR3: TGTGCCAGCAGTGAAGCGGACGGGACACTCCTACCCTTGTTCTTC. It specifies CASSEADGTLLPLFF.

The chain joins TRBV7-8 to TRBJ1-5, with TRBD1 matching 10 bases. With V trimmed by 0 bases and J by 7 bases, 6 bases remained unmatched. Germline V gene data show CDR1 as SGHVS and CDR2 as FQNEAQ. CDR3 length: 16 residues. This CDR3 reads CASSLAVDRGHQPQHF. CDR3 nucleotides: TGTGCCAGCAGCTTAGCGGTAGACAGGGGGCACCAGCCCCAGCATTTT.

The genes are TRBV5-1 and TRBJ2-4, with unresolved D. V was clipped by 0 bases and J by 0 bases, with 7 bases between them. From germline, CDR1 is SGHRS and CDR2 YFSETQ. This CDR3 comprises 15 residues. The CDR3 DNA sequence: TGCGCCAGCAGCTTGGACAATCTAGCCAAAAACATTCAGTACTTC. It codes for CASSLDNLAKNIQYF.

J is TRBJ2-3 and V is TRBV18; 9 bases are shared with TRBD2. V trimming: 8 bases; J trimming: 0 bases; junction bases outside the gene matches: 12. Per germline, CDR1 KGHSH and CDR2 LQKENI. The CDR3 runs to 17 residues. For the CDR3, the DNA is TGTGCCAGCCCAATAGCGGGGGAAACTACTAGCACAGATACGCAGTATTTT. It specifies CASPIAGETTSTDTQYF.

The J gene is TRBJ1-1, the V gene TRBV5-1; D gene uncertain. Germline assignment: CDR1 SGHRS and CDR2 YFSETQ. The CDR3 sequence is 13 residues long. Deletions cut 1 base from V and 1 base from J, with 5 bases between. The CDR3 sequence is CASSLTRNTEAFF. For the CDR3, the DNA is TGCGCCAGCAGCTTGACTAGGAACACTGAAGCTTTCTTT.

The chain combines TRBV30 with TRBJ1-2; 7 bases fit TRBD1. Germline V CDR1 and CDR2: GTSNPN, SVGIG (reference sequence). The CDR3 consists of 12 residues. The ends lost 5 bases at V and 8 bases at J; junction bases unmatched: 8. This CDR3 reads CAWAGGFGGYTF. The CDR3 region has the DNA TGTGCCTGGGCAGGGGGGTTCGGAGGCTACACCTTC.

The chain combines TRBV5-8 with TRBJ1-3; TRBD1 aligns across 7 bases. Germline loops: CDR1 SGHTS, CDR2 YDEGEE. J lost 4 bases, V lost 0 bases, and 7 bases had no gene match. The CDR3 runs 16 residues. The CDR3 DNA reads as TGTGCCAGCAGCTTGGGAGGGGGCGCCGGCGGAAACACCATATATTTT. Translated: CASSLGGGAGGNTIYF.

The chain employs TRBV29-1 and TRBJ2-7; possible D gene TRBD1, 6 bases. This CDR3 contains 15 residues. Per germline, CDR1 SQVTM and CDR2 ANQGSEA. V was shortened by 7 bases and J by 3 bases, with 22 bases between the two germline ends. The CDR3 coding sequence is TGCAGCGCACTAGGGGCCGGGACAATTCTCTACGAGCAGTACTTC. Its protein is CSALGAGTILYEQYF.

The chain recombines TRBV18 with TRBJ1-4; D perhaps matches TRBD1 (5 bases). Looked up from germline, CDR1 is KGHSH and CDR2 is LQKENI. V was clipped by 3 bases and J by 8 bases, with 16 bases between them. The CDR3 runs 15 residues. CDR3 loop: CASSPQDTIPEKLFF. For the CDR3, the DNA is TGTGCCAGCTCACCGCAGGACACCATACCCGAAAAACTGTTTTTT. The variable domain in full, with the rest retrieved from reference TRBV18 and TRBJ1-4, is NAGVMQNPRHLVRRRGQEARLRCSPMKGHSHVYWYRQLPEEGLKFMVYLQKENIIDESGMPKERFSAEFPKEGPSILRIQQVVRGDSAAYFCASSPQDTIPEKLFFGSGTQLSVL.

The chain uses TRBV18 and TRBJ2-7; TRBD2 matches at 9 bases. The CDR3 sequence is 15 residues long. V trimming: 0 bases; J trimming: 0 bases; junction bases outside the gene matches: 0. CDR1 and CDR2 from the germline V gene are KGHSH and LQKENI. CDR3 amino acids: CASSPPSGSSYEQYF. DNA of the CDR3: TGTGCCAGCTCACCACCTAGCGGGAGCTCCTACGAGCAGTACTTC.

The rearrangement uses TRBV27 and TRBJ2-5; TRBD2 matches 9 bases. This CDR3 has 18 residues. Germline-derived CDR1 and CDR2 are MNHEY and SMNVEV (reference sequence). V dropped 5 bases and J dropped 2; count of bases not matched to a gene: 15. In DNA, the CDR3 is TGTGCCAGCAGTGCCACCCTACTCCTAGCGGGGTTTCAAGAGACCCAGTACTTC. Translating it yields CASSATLLLAGFQETQYF.